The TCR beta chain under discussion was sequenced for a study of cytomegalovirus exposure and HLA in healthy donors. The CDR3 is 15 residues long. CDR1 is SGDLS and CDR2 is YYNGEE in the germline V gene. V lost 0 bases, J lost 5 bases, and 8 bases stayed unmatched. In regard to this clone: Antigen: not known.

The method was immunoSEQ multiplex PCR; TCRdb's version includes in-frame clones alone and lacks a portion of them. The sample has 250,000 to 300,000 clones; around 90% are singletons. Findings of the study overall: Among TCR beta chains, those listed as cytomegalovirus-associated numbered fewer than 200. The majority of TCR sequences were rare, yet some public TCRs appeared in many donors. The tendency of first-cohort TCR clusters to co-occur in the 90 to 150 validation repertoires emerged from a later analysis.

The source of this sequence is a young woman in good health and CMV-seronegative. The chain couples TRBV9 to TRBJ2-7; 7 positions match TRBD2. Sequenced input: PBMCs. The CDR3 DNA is TGTGCCAGCAGCGTAGGAGGGACTACCTTCGACGAGCAGTACTTC. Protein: CASSVGGTTFDEQYF.